The rows below give T cell receptor beta chains drawn from one sample of a study of CD4 and CD8 cells across lung adenocarcinoma regions. TCRdb re-derived calls from the PCR reads in MiXCR, one entry per CDR3 protein. The sample lists around 20,000 distinct CDR3 sequences, about 50% occurring once. The sample comprised CD8+ T cells from the margin of a lung tumor. These receptors were collected from a male donor with lung adenocarcinoma. The CD4 and CD8 labels of this study may be unreliable. Each CDR3 is given with its conserved first and last residue. The D gene is left open where the match is weak. A clone size is listed for some rows: how often the clone was seen (once, few, many), or a class if it is expanded.

D gene	V gene	J gene	clone size	CDR3 length	CDR3 DNA	CDR3 protein
-	TRBV6-1	TRBJ2-5	-	16	TGTGCCAGCAGGGGGGGACTGGGCGGTGACACAGATACCCAGTACTTC	CASRGGLGGDTDTQYF
-	TRBV6-1	TRBJ2-5	-	16	TGTGCCAGCGGGGGAGTCGGGGCCCGGGATCGAGAGACCCAGTATTTC	CASGGVGARDRETQYF
TRBD1	TRBV10-1	TRBJ2-1	few	13	TGCGCCAGCAGCTTCGACAGGGCCAGTGAGCAGTTCTTC	CASSFDRASEQFF
-	TRBV12-5	TRBJ1-2	few	16	TGTGCTAGTGGTTTACCCCTACAGCGTGGCCGGAGGGGCTACACCTTC	CASGLPLQRGRRGYTF
-	TRBV4-1	TRBJ2-5	many	15	TGCGCCAGCAGCAAACCGGGACAGGGACTAGGAGAGCAGTACTTC	CASSKPGQGLGEQYF
-	TRBV6-5	TRBJ2-7	medium-sized	17	TGTGCCAGCAGTTACTCGACACGCTTGGCCAGGGCGGCCGAGCAGTACTTC	CASSYSTRLARAAEQYF
-	TRBV2	TRBJ2-1	-	14	TGTGCCAGAACTGGGGGAGGACGCTACAATGAGCAGTTCTTC	CARTGGGRYNEQFF
-	TRBV6-1	TRBJ2-7	many	15	TGTGCCAGCAGTGAAAGGGGACTCCTCGCCTACGAGCAGTACTTC	CASSERGLLAYEQYF
TRBD2	TRBV6-4	TRBJ2-1	-	16	TGTGCCAGCAGTGACTCGACTAGCGGGGGGGCCAATGAGCAGTTCTTC	CASSDSTSGGANEQFF
TRBD2	TRBV11-1	TRBJ2-4	-	17	TGTGCCAGCAGCGCCGAGCAAGCGGGGCCAGCCCAAAACATTCAGTACTTC	CASSAEQAGPAQNIQYF
-	TRBV6-1	TRBJ2-7	many	14	TGTGCCAGCAGTGAAGTTGGAGAAGTGGGCGAGCAGTACTTC	CASSEVGEVGEQYF
-	TRBV6-1	TRBJ2-4	-	16	TGTGCCAGCAGTGACGCGGGGCCAGGGGCCAGAAACACTCAGTACTTC	CASSDAGPGARNTQYF
-	TRBV7-2	TRBJ1-2	-	12	TGTGCCAGCAGCCTCGGGGGGCTGAGCTACACCTTC	CASSLGGLSYTF
-	TRBV6-8	TRBJ2-7	-	14	TGTGGCAGCACGGGGCAGCGAGGCAAAAATACGCAGTACTTC	CGSTGQRGKNTQYF
-	TRBV6-1	TRBJ2-7	-	15	TGTGCCAGGGGCCAAGGCGGACGAGCCCAAGATACGCAGTACTTC	CARGQGGRAQDTQYF
-	TRBV6-1	TRBJ2-1	many	17	TGTGCCAGCCGCGATTGGGGGGGGCTTGAGTCCTACAATGAGCAGTTCTTC	CASRDWGGLESYNEQFF
-	TRBV10-1	TRBJ2-4	-	14	TGCCGCGGCACTAGGCCAGGAGCCAAAAACATTCAGTACTTC	CRGTRPGAKNIQYF
TRBD2	TRBV6-5	TRBJ2-1	few	15	TGTGCCAGCAGTTACTCGACTAGCGGGATTTTTGAGCAGTTCTTC	CASSYSTSGIFEQFF
TRBD2	TRBV12-5	TRBJ2-7	few	16	TGTGCTAGTGGATCAGATAGCGGGAGGGTCTCCTACGAGCAGTACTTC	CASGSDSGRVSYEQYF
-	TRBV11-2	TRBJ2-1	many	13	TGTGCCAGCAGCTTAGAATCGGGATCCTACCAGTTCTTC	CASSLESGSYQFF
-	TRBV6-1	TRBJ2-3	-	16	TGTGCCAGCAGTGAACCGCAGGCTATGAGGACAAATGAGCAGTATTTT	CASSEPQAMRTNEQYF
TRBD2	TRBV6-1	TRBJ2-1	few	12	TGTGCCAGCAGTCAGACTAGCGCGGAGCAGTTCTTC	CASSQTSAEQFF
-	TRBV6-1	TRBJ2-1	-	16	TGTGCCAGCAGTGAAACGGGGCCTTGCGCCAAAAATATTCAGTTCTTC	CASSETGPCAKNIQFF
-	TRBV7-2	TRBJ2-5	-	13	TGTGCCAGCAGCTTAGTCGTGCGGGAGACCCAGTACTTC	CASSLVVRETQYF
-	TRBV6-1	TRBJ2-7	many	15	TGTGCCAGCAGCTCCTTCCGGGACTGGACCTACGAGCAGTACTTC	CASSSFRDWTYEQYF
TRBD2	TRBV6-5	TRBJ2-5	-	16	TGTGCCAGCAGTTACTCGGCTAGCGGGAGAGGAGAGACCCAGTACTTC	CASSYSASGRGETQYF
TRBD2	TRBV11-2	TRBJ2-7	many	16	TGTGCCAGCAGCCCCATGACTAGCGGGATAAATAGCGAGCAGTACTTC	CASSPMTSGINSEQYF
TRBD1	TRBV6-5	TRBJ2-3	few	15	TGTGCCAGCAAGGCACAGGGGGCTCGGTTGGATACGCAGTATTTT	CASKAQGARLDTQYF
-	TRBV6-1	TRBJ2-3	many	15	TGTGCCAGCAGGCGAAGAGGGCCGAGCACAGATACGCAGTATTTT	CASRRRGPSTDTQYF
-	TRBV4-2	TRBJ2-3	few	14	TGTGCCAGCAGCCAAGTTGGGCATCAAGATACGCAGTATTTT	CASSQVGHQDTQYF
-	TRBV27	TRBJ1-2	-	13	TGTGCCAGCAGTTTAGACAACAGGGATGGCTACACCTTC	CASSLDNRDGYTF
-	TRBV6-1	TRBJ2-7	-	13	TGTGCCAGCAGCTCCTTCAGGACGTCCGAGCAGTACTTC	CASSSFRTSEQYF
TRBD2	TRBV27	TRBJ2-1	few	14	TGTGCCAGTACTAGCGGGAGGGTCGGGAATGAGCAGTTCTTC	CASTSGRVGNEQFF
-	TRBV6-5	TRBJ2-3	-	15	TGTGGCAGCAGTTCGGGGAAGAGAGCCAAAGACACGCAGTATTTT	CGSSSGKRAKDTQYF
TRBD2	TRBV10-1	TRBJ2-3	-	14	TGCGCGGGCAGCGGGAGCTCTGGCACAGAGACGCAGTACTTT	CAGSGSSGTETQYF
-	TRBV7-2	TRBJ2-1	-	11	TGTGCCAGCAGCTTGTACTTTGAGCAGTTCTTC	CASSLYFEQFF
TRBD2	TRBV28	TRBJ2-1	few	15	TGTGCCAGCAGTCCGCTAGCGGGAGTATACAATGAGCAGTTCTTC	CASSPLAGVYNEQFF
TRBD2	TRBV7-2	TRBJ2-1	-	16	TGTGCCAGCAGCTCAGCCGGGACTAGATCATACAATGAGCAGTTCTTC	CASSSAGTRSYNEQFF
TRBD2	TRBV6-1	TRBJ2-3	-	15	TGTGCCAGCAGTGAAGCTAGCGGGAGCACAGATACGCAGTATTTT	CASSEASGSTDTQYF
TRBD1	TRBV4-1	TRBJ1-2	-	15	TGCGCCAGCAGCCAAGATGACAGGGGGCTTTTTGGCTACACCTTC	CASSQDDRGLFGYTF
-	TRBV12-3/TRBV12-4	TRBJ2-7	few	13	TGTGCCAGCAGTTTGGGGCAGGTATACGAGCAGTACTTC	CASSLGQVYEQYF
-	TRBV6-1	TRBJ2-5	-	13	TGTGCCAGCAACAAAAGTGGGGGGAACGCCCTGTACTTC	CASNKSGGNALYF